The 18 T cell receptor beta chains in this list originate from one sample, sequenced in a study of CD8+CD57+ T cells in acquired aplastic anemia. Genomic DNA constituted the template upon which TCR beta VDJ and CDR3 profiling was performed. TCRdb itself ran the reads through MiXCR, one entry per CDR3 protein. Of some 120,000 distinct CDR3 sequences listed, 40% to 60% were seen once; the top ten hold 2% to 3%. Sample: sorted CD4+, CD8+, or CD8+CD57+ T cells (not recorded which) from PBMCs. All receptors derive from a human donor in good health, serving as a control.

This clonotype was recorded at least ten times. V is TRBV12-3 or TRBV12-4 and J is TRBJ1-2; 7 nucleotides align to TRBD1. The CDR3 loop spans 14 amino acids. J lost 5 bases, V lost 8 bases, and 11 bases had no gene match. The chain's CDR3 is CASGRRTGLYGYTF. For the CDR3, the DNA is TGTGCCAGCGGCCGAAGGACAGGCTTATATGGCTACACCTTC.

This clonotype appeared many times. The rearrangement uses TRBV7-2 and TRBJ1-1; possibly TRBD1 for D (5 bases). CDR3 length: 15 amino acids. Per germline, CDR1 SGHTA and CDR2 FQGNSA. V lost 0 bases, J lost 3 bases, and 11 bases lay in between. CDR3 loop: CASSLAGVRDTEAFF. DNA for the CDR3: TGTGCCAGCAGCTTAGCGGGGGTCAGGGACACTGAAGCTTTCTTT.

This rearrangement joins TRBV12-5 to TRBJ1-2; weak D call: TRBD1 (5 bases). This CDR3 comprises 15 residues. Germline-derived CDR1 and CDR2 are LGHNT and FRNRAP. With 6 bases removed from V and 2 bases from J, the gap between germline ends came to 16 bases. The CDR3 reads CASGKYDGGNYGYTF. The CDR3 bases are TGTGCTAGTGGAAAGTACGACGGGGGGAACTATGGCTACACCTTC. Full variable domain (outside the CDR3, taken from reference TRBV12-5 and TRBJ1-2): DARVTQTPRHKVTEMGQEVTMRCQPILGHNTVFWYRQTMMQGLELLAYFRNRAPLDDSGMPKDRFSAEMPDATLATLKIQPSEPRDSAVYFCASGKYDGGNYGYTFGSGTRLTVV.

The chain has TRBV19 and TRBJ2-1; 8 bases match TRBD1. The CDR3 has 14 amino acids. Germline assignment: CDR1 LNHDA and CDR2 SQIVND (reference sequence). With 7 bases clipped from V and 4 bases from J, the junction kept 6 bases outside the gene matches. CDR3 DNA sequence: TGTGCCAGTAACGGACAGGGACTGTACAATGAGCAGTTCTTC. This codes for CASNGQGLYNEQFF.

CDR3 amino acids: CSAAPGQGLGYEQYF. The CDR3 DNA follows: TGCAGCGCTGCTCCGGGACAGGGTCTCGGCTACGAGCAGTACTTC. V is TRBV29-1 and J is TRBJ2-7, with 9 positions matching TRBD1. There are 15 residues in the CDR3. Germline values: CDR1 SQVTM, CDR2 ANQGSEA. V dropped 7 bases and J dropped 3; count of bases not matched to a gene: 13.

This clonotype is medium-sized (0.01 to 0.1%) within its sample. The rearrangement joins TRBV10-3 to TRBJ1-6; D gene uncertain. Germline V gene data show CDR1 as ENHRY and CDR2 as SYGVKD. The CDR3 loop spans 16 amino acids. V was clipped by 5 bases and J by 8 bases, with 19 bases between them. CDR3 residues: CAISYSVGTLHSPLHF. For the CDR3, the DNA is TGTGCCATCAGTTATAGCGTGGGCACACTGCATTCACCCCTCCACTTT.

This clonotype was observed at least ten times. The chain carries TRBV15 and TRBJ2-2; TRBD1 agrees at 9 bases. Germline V gene data show CDR1 as LNHNV and CDR2 as YYDKDF (reference sequence). CDR3 length: 15 amino acids. Trimming removed 3 bases from V and 1 base from J; junction bases left unmatched: 0. This chain's CDR3 is CATSRGQGNTGELFF. CDR3 bases: TGTGCCACCAGCAGGGGACAGGGGAACACCGGGGAGCTGTTTTTT.

The V call is TRBV3-1, the J call TRBJ1-2; unclear D gene. The CDR3 is made up of 14 amino acids. Germline V CDR1 and CDR2: LGHDT, YNNKEL (reference sequence). Trimming removed 0 bases at V and 4 bases at J, with 9 bases between. The CDR3 region has the DNA TGTGCCAGCAGCCAAGATTCGGCGAGCTATGGCTACACCTTC. Its translation: CASSQDSASYGYTF.

V and J are TRBV24-1 and TRBJ2-7, with D perhaps TRBD1 (5 bases). V gave up 3 bases and J gave up 4 bases, with 18 bases separating them. CDR3 length: 16 amino acids. Germline CDR1 is KGHDR and CDR2 is SFDVKD. This chain's CDR3 is CATSDLSSQGKYEQYF. In DNA form, the CDR3 reads TGTGCCACCAGTGATCTGTCCAGCCAGGGAAAATACGAGCAGTACTTC.

The V gene is TRBV7-9, the J gene TRBJ1-5; TRBD1 might be the D (5 bases). The V gene's germline CDR1 is SEHNR and CDR2 FQNEAQ (reference sequence). The V gene lost 10 bases and the J gene lost 7 bases, with 17 bases spanning the gap. The CDR3 is 13 amino acids. The CDR3 DNA reads TGTGCCACCCAGCTCAGCGGGGGACAGCCCCAGCATTTT. Amino acids: CATQLSGGQPQHF.

The rearrangement joins TRBV19 to TRBJ1-1, with unresolved D. This CDR3 spans 13 amino acids. Germline CDR1 is LNHDA and CDR2 is SQIVND (reference sequence). Trimming removed 2 bases at V and 0 bases at J, with 4 bases between. The CDR3: CASSIIMNTEAFF. As DNA, the CDR3 is TGTGCCAGTAGTATAATTATGAACACTGAAGCTTTCTTT.

The CDR3 sequence is CASSELAANYGYTF. The CDR3, as DNA: TGTGCCAGCAGTGAATTGGCAGCTAACTATGGCTACACCTTC. This chain joins TRBV2 and TRBJ1-2; D gene ambiguous. V dropped 2 bases and J dropped 0 bases, with 7 bases sitting between them. Germline loops: CDR1 SNHLY, CDR2 FYNNEI. This CDR3 is 14 amino acids long. The full variable domain, in which reference TRBV2 and TRBJ1-2 provide the parts outside the CDR3, is EPEVTQTPSHQVTQMGQEVILRCVPISNHLYFYWYRQILGQKVEFLVSFYNNEISEKSEIFDDQFSVERPDGSNFTLKIRSTKLEDSAMYFCASSELAANYGYTFGSGTRLTVV.

This clonotype was picked up many times. Here the CDR3 reads CASSPSLRGEKLFF. DNA for the CDR3: TGTGCCAGCAGCCCATCACTACGAGGAGAAAAACTGTTTTTT. The chain uses TRBV4-2 and TRBJ1-4; D remains unclear. V was clipped by 4 bases and J by 8 bases, with 14 bases between them. The CDR3 has 14 amino acids. CDR1 LGHNA and CDR2 YNFKEQ come from the germline V gene.

There are many counts of this clonotype. The rearrangement joins TRBV19 to TRBJ1-2, with TRBD1 as a possible D gene (5 bases). Per germline, CDR1 LNHDA and CDR2 SQIVND (reference sequence). The CDR3 loop spans 13 amino acids. Trimming took off 9 bases at V and 4 bases at J, with 15 bases between the two ends. DNA of the CDR3: TGTGCCAGCCGGGGCCCCAGCGGCTATGGCTACACCTTC. Amino acid sequence: CASRGPSGYGYTF.

The gene calls are TRBV25-1 and TRBJ1-2; D is unclear. The CDR3 is 15 residues long. Germline V gene data show CDR1 as MGHDK and CDR2 as SYGVNS. Trimming stripped 5 bases from V and 1 base from J, with 14 bases between. The CDR3 spells CASSPPGRFNYGYTF. The CDR3 DNA reads TGTGCCAGCAGTCCACCCGGACGGTTTAACTATGGCTACACCTTC.

There are a few counts of this clonotype. The chain recombines TRBV10-2 with TRBJ2-7; TRBD2 matches at 11 bases. Germline V gives CDR1 WSHSY, CDR2 SAAADI. V was clipped by 3 bases and J by 9 bases; unmatched bases: 7. The length of the CDR3 is 14 residues. CDR3 sequence reads: CASSEVAGGRGQYF. As DNA, the CDR3 is TGCGCCAGCAGTGAAGTAGCGGGAGGGCGAGGGCAGTACTTC.

The rearrangement uses TRBV29-1 and TRBJ2-1; TRBD2 matches 10 bases. The germline gives CDR1 SQVTM, CDR2 ANQGSEA. The CDR3 runs 14 residues. Trimming at V came to 5 bases and at J to 6 bases, leaving 7 bases not matched to a gene. The CDR3 protein is CSVIKLAGSNEQFF. CDR3 bases: TGCAGCGTTATAAAACTAGCGGGGAGCAATGAGCAGTTCTTC.

The DNA for the CDR3 is TGTGCCACCTCTGCAGGACCGGCCTGCACCTTC. Protein sequence: CATSAGPACTF. V usage is TRBV24-1 and J usage is TRBJ1-2; unclear D gene. CDR1 and CDR2 (germline): KGHDR, SFDVKD. Trimming took off 9 bases at V and 13 bases at J, with 17 bases between the two ends. This CDR3 spans 11 amino acids.